These 8 T cell receptor beta chains were sequenced from one sample in a study of T cell responses to AZD1222 COVID-19 vaccine. Data came from immunoSEQ multiplex PCR; TCRdb stores just in-frame clones and leaves some out. The repertoire includes some 120,000 clones, roughly 87% of them detected once, and around 1.6% sits in the top ten. Specimen: peripheral blood, collected on day 0 of AZD1222 vaccination. All receptors derive from an adult in good health.

The chain links TRBV19 to TRBJ1-2, with D maybe TRBD1 (6 bases). Deletions cut 5 bases from V and 3 bases from J, with 19 bases between. Germline V gene data show CDR1 as LNHDA and CDR2 as SQIVND (reference sequence). The CDR3 runs to 16 residues. The CDR3 here is CASSSPTGNYYYGYTF. DNA for the CDR3: TGTGCCAGTAGTTCCCCCACAGGGAACTACTACTATGGCTACACCTTC.

This chain joins TRBV7-2 and TRBJ2-7; 8 bases agree with TRBD1. The length of the CDR3 is 14 residues. Germline CDR1 and CDR2: SGHTA and FQGNSA. V lost 3 bases, J lost 2 bases, and 3 bases stayed unmatched. CDR3 protein: CASSFGQGTYEQYF. The CDR3 region has the DNA TGTGCCAGCAGCTTTGGACAGGGAACCTACGAGCAGTACTTC.

V and J are TRBV9 and TRBJ1-3; possibly TRBD1 for D (6 bases). The CDR3 has 15 amino acids. Germline assignment: CDR1 SGDLS and CDR2 YYNGEE. Trimming took 3 bases from V and 2 from J, leaving 12 bases between them. CDR3 region: CASSARQAPGNTIYF. The CDR3 bases are TGTGCCAGCAGCGCAAGACAGGCACCTGGAAACACCATATATTTT.

The V gene is TRBV20-1, the J gene TRBJ2-7; TRBD1 agrees at 8 bases. The CDR3 length is 15 residues. Germline assignment: CDR1 DFQATT and CDR2 SNEGSKA (reference sequence). The trim removed 3 bases at V and 0 bases at J, leaving 7 bases unmatched. The CDR3 loop is CSASPGTGVSYEQYF. CDR3 bases: TGCAGTGCTAGTCCCGGGACAGGTGTCTCCTACGAGCAGTACTTC.

CDR3 protein: CASSSTGGHQPQHF. The CDR3 DNA reads as TGTGCCAGCTCATCTACAGGGGGGCATCAGCCCCAGCATTTT. The V call is TRBV18, the J call TRBJ1-5; 8 bases align to TRBD1. With 5 bases clipped from V and 5 bases from J, the junction kept 5 bases outside the gene matches. The germline CDR1 and CDR2 sequences are KGHSH and LQKENI. There are 14 residues in the CDR3.

J is TRBJ1-4 and V is TRBV5-4; the D gene is possibly TRBD1 (6 bases). The length of the CDR3 is 16 residues. CDR1 and CDR2 (germline): SGHNT, YYREEE (reference sequence). With 4 bases removed from V and 5 bases from J, the gap between germline ends came to 18 bases. CDR3 nucleotide sequence: TGTGCCAGCAGCCGATCCACGGGGGCTCCCAATGAAAAACTGTTTTTT. Protein sequence: CASSRSTGAPNEKLFF.

The chain couples TRBV5-1 to TRBJ1-6, with 8 bases fitting TRBD1. Germline CDR1 reads SGHRS; CDR2 reads YFSETQ. The CDR3 has 18 residues. V was pared by 3 bases and J by 5 bases, with 13 bases of the junction left unmatched. The CDR3, as DNA: TGCGCCAGCAGCTCTAGCACCCCTCCGGGACAGGATAATTCACCCCTCCACTTT. Its translation is CASSSSTPPGQDNSPLHF. Using reference TRBV5-1 and TRBJ1-6 for the parts outside the CDR3, the full variable domain is KAGVTQTPRYLIKTRGQQVTLSCSPISGHRSVSWYQQTPGQGLQFLFEYFSETQRNKGNFPGRFSGRQFSNSRSEMNVSTLELGDSALYLCASSSSTPPGQDNSPLHFGNGTRLTVT.

V usage is TRBV14 and J usage is TRBJ2-3; the D gene is possibly TRBD2 (5 bases). The V and J ends lost 4 bases and 0 bases respectively, with 11 bases between them. The germline gives CDR1 SGHDN, CDR2 FVKESK. The CDR3 extends over 15 amino acids. Here the CDR3 reads CASSRPPGSTDTQYF. CDR3 DNA: TGTGCCAGCAGCCGCCCTCCGGGGAGCACAGATACGCAGTATTTT.